One and the same sample provided the 14 T cell receptor beta chains below, sequenced in a study of shared clonotypes between healthy human individuals. Method: immunoSEQ multiplex PCR; TCRdb's copy keeps in-frame clones and lacks some. The sample holds 2 million to 2.5 million clones, just over 90% seen once. Sample: naive CD4+ T cells from PBMCs. The subset here: CD45RA+ positively selected. Every receptor here comes from a young man in good health. Some clones in this sample may be carry-over from other donors' samples.

The chain has TRBV7-3 and TRBJ1-1; D is ambiguous. Trimming left V 5 bases short and J 1 base short, with 8 bases between. Per the germline V gene, CDR1 is SGHTA and CDR2 is FQGTGA. The CDR3 contains 13 residues. The CDR3 here is CASSRDWNTEAFF. CDR3 in DNA: TGTGCCAGCAGCCGCGACTGGAACACTGAAGCTTTCTTT.

This clone has just one count. The chain joins TRBV7-2 to TRBJ2-7; either TRBD1 or TRBD2 may fit D (6 bases each). Trimming took off 4 bases at V and 2 bases at J, with 18 bases between the two ends. Germline lookup yields CDR1 SGHTA and CDR2 FQGNSA. This CDR3 comprises 16 residues. The CDR3 protein is CASSSDGGGIPYEQYF. The CDR3 DNA is TGTGCCAGCAGCTCTGACGGGGGCGGGATTCCCTACGAGCAGTACTTC.

The chain combines TRBV5-6 with TRBJ2-1; the D is unclear. The CDR3 has 11 amino acids. V was pared by 4 bases and J by 11 bases, with 10 bases between. Germline CDR1 reads SGHDT; CDR2 reads YYEEEE. The CDR3 loop reads CASSRGKKQFF. The CDR3 bases are TGTGCCAGCAGCCGCGGAAAGAAGCAGTTCTTC.

The rearrangement uses TRBV6-5 and TRBJ1-6; D is ambiguous. Germline loops: CDR1 MNHEY, CDR2 SVGAGI. Trimming removed 2 bases at V and 6 bases at J, with 11 bases between. CDR3 length equals 15 residues. The CDR3 reads CASSYEDLPNSPLHF. For the CDR3, the DNA is TGTGCCAGCAGTTACGAGGACCTCCCTAATTCACCCCTCCACTTT.

The chain carries TRBV5-5 and TRBJ2-2, with 9 positions matching TRBD1. Germline lookup yields CDR1 SGHKS and CDR2 YYEKEE (reference sequence). The length of the CDR3 is 16 residues. Unmatched junction bases numbered 0, after V lost 0 bases and J lost 0 bases. CDR3: CASSLGQGANTGELFF. The CDR3 bases are TGTGCCAGCAGCTTGGGACAGGGGGCGAACACCGGGGAGCTGTTTTTT.

The V call is TRBV5-6, the J call TRBJ2-2, with a weak D call TRBD1 (5 bases). The CDR3 is 15 amino acids. Trimming pared 3 bases from V and 5 bases from J, leaving 14 bases between. Germline loops: CDR1 SGHDT, CDR2 YYEEEE. The CDR3 DNA is TGTGCCAGCAGCTCCACGGCCTACAGGACCGGGGAGCTGTTTTTT. Its translation is CASSSTAYRTGELFF.

This clone came up once. The rearrangement uses TRBV7-2 and TRBJ1-1; a possible D gene is TRBD1 (6 bases). Germline values: CDR1 SGHTA, CDR2 FQGNSA. The V and J ends lost 1 base and 5 bases respectively, with 11 bases between them. The CDR3 has 14 amino acids. The CDR3 protein is CASSLDTGRTEAFF. CDR3 sequence (DNA): TGTGCCAGCAGCTTAGACACAGGGAGGACTGAAGCTTTCTTT.

As concerns this clone: This sample also contains other DNA sequences that code for the same CDR3. This chain joins TRBV6-5 and TRBJ1-1; D unclear. The V end lost 6 bases, the J end lost 2 bases, and 4 bases lay between the germline ends. Germline V CDR1 and CDR2: MNHEY, SVGAGI. The CDR3 covers 11 residues. This CDR3 reads CASRRNTEAFF. Here the CDR3 DNA reads TGTGCCAGCAGGAGAAACACTGAAGCTTTCTTT.

The chain employs TRBV4-1 and TRBJ2-2, with 8 bases identical to TRBD2. Germline loops: CDR1 MGHRA, CDR2 YSYEKL. J was trimmed by 0 bases and V by 3 bases; bases with no gene match: 9. The CDR3 is 18 residues long. The CDR3 coding sequence is TGCGCCAGCAGCCAGGCGGGAGGTTTTTCCGCGAACACCGGGGAGCTGTTTTTT. Protein sequence: CASSQAGGFSANTGELFF.

For this clone: This specimen includes other DNA sequences encoding the same CDR3. The rearrangement uses TRBV4-1 and TRBJ2-7; D gene ambiguous. CDR3 length equals 14 residues. V was cut by 1 base and J by 1 base, with 8 bases left in between. The V gene's germline CDR1 is MGHRA and CDR2 YSYEKL. CDR3 sequence (DNA): TGCGCCAGCAGCCAAGGCAGGAATTCCTACGAGCAGTACTTC. Translated, it gives CASSQGRNSYEQYF.

This clone was found once. The CDR3 sequence is CASSQWFLRTPEGAHQPQHF. The CDR3 coding sequence is TGCGCCAGCAGCCAATGGTTTTTACGGACACCCGAAGGCGCACATCAGCCCCAGCATTTT. The chain has TRBV4-1 and TRBJ1-5; possibly TRBD1 for D (5 bases). Trimming pared 2 bases from V and 5 bases from J, leaving 28 bases between. The CDR3 has 20 residues. Per the germline V gene, CDR1 is MGHRA and CDR2 is YSYEKL.

V gene TRBV7-2 combines with J gene TRBJ1-1; D gene ambiguous. This CDR3 is 16 amino acids long. V was trimmed by 7 bases and J by 0 bases, leaving 18 bases between them. CDR1 SGHTA and CDR2 FQGNSA come from the germline V gene. The CDR3 coding sequence is TGTGCCAGCACCCTTGGGCCCGTCCCTTTGAACACTGAAGCTTTCTTT. Encoded protein: CASTLGPVPLNTEAFF.

This clone turned up a few times. The J gene is TRBJ2-2, the V gene TRBV7-2; D possibly corresponds to TRBD2 (6 bases). Germline CDR1 SGHTA, CDR2 FQGNSA. V lost 5 bases to trimming and J lost 5 bases, with 21 bases between them. The CDR3 is 17 residues long. This chain's CDR3 is CASSLHSGPTATGELFF. The CDR3, as DNA: TGTGCCAGCAGCCTACACAGCGGGCCAACGGCAACCGGGGAGCTGTTTTTT.

The chain is built from TRBV6-6 and TRBJ2-3; the match to TRBD1 covers 9 bases. CDR1 is MNHNY and CDR2 is SVGAGI in the germline V gene (reference sequence). The ends lost 7 bases at V and 6 bases at J; junction bases unmatched: 8. The CDR3 is 14 residues long. This CDR3 reads CASTTGTGSDTQYF. CDR3 DNA sequence: TGTGCCAGCACTACCGGGACAGGGTCGGATACGCAGTATTTT.